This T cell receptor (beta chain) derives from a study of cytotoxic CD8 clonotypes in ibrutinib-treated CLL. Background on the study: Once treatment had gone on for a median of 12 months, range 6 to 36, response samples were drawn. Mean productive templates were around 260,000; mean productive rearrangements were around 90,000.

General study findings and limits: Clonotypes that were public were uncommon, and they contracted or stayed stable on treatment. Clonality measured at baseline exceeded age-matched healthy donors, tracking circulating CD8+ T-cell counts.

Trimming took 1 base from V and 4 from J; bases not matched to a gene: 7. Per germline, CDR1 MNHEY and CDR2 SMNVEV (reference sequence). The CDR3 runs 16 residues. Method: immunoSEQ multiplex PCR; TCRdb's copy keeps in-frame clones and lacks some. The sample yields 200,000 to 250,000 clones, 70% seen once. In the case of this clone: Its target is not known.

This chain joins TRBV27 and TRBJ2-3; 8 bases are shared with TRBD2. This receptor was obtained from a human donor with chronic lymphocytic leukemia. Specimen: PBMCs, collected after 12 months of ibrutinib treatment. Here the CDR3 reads CASSLLGSGDADTQYF. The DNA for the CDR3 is TGTGCCAGCAGTTTATTAGGTAGCGGGGATGCAGATACGCAGTATTTT.